This TCR beta chain was obtained from a study of blood T cell repertoires in COVID-19. At the level of the study: COVID-19 samples collected from the United States, Italy and Spain covered acute and convalescent phases.

Produced via immunoSEQ multiplex PCR; TCRdb's table is partial and in-frame only. The sample yields 150,000 to 200,000 clones, just under 85% seen once. V was cut by 9 bases and J by 0 bases, with 14 bases left in between. Germline assignment: CDR1 LNHDA and CDR2 SQIVND (reference sequence). This CDR3 has 14 amino acids. The sequence came from a man aged 35-49 years who had recovered from COVID-19. The rearrangement joins TRBV19 to TRBJ1-2; TRBD1 is a possible D gene (6 bases). The sequenced sample was peripheral blood. The CDR3 DNA is TGTGCCAGCTCGAGGACAGTCACTAACTATGGCTACACCTTC. Its translation: CASSRTVTNYGYTF.